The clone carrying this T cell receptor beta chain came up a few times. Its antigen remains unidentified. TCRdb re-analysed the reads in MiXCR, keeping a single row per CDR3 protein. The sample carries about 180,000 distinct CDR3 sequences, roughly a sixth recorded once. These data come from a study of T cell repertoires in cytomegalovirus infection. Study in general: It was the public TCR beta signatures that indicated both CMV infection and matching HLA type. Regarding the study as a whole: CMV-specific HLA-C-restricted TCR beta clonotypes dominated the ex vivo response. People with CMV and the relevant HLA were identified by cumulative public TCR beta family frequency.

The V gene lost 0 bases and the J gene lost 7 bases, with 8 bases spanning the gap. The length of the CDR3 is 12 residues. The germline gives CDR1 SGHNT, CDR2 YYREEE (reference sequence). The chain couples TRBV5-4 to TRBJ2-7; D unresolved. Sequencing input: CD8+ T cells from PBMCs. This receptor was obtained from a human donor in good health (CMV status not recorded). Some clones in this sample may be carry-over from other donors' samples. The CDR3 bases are TGTGCCAGCAGCTTGGCCCTAGGGGAGCAGTACTTC. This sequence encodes CASSLALGEQYF.